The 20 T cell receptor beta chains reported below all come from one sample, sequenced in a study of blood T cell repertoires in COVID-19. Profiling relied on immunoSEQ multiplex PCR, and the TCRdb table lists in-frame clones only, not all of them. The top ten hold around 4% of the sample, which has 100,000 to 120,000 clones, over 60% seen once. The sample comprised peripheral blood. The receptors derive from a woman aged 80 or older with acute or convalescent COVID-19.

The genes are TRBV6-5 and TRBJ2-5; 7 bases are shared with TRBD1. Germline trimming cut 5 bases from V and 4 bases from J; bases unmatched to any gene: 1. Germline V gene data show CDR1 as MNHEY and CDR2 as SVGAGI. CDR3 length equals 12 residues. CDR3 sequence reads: CASSNRGETQYF. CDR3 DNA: TGTGCCAGCAGTAACAGGGGAGAGACCCAGTACTTC.

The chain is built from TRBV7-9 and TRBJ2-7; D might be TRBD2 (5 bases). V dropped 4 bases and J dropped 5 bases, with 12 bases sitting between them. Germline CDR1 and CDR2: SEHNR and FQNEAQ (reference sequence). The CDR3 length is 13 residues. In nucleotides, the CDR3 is TGTGCCAGCAGCTCCGGACTCCCTGACGAGCAGTACTTC. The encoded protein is CASSSGLPDEQYF.

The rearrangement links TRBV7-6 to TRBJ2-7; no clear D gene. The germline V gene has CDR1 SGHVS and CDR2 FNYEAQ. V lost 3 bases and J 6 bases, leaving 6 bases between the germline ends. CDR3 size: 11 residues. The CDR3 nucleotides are TGTGCCAGCAGCTTCGGTGGCGAGCAGTACTTC. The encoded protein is CASSFGGEQYF.

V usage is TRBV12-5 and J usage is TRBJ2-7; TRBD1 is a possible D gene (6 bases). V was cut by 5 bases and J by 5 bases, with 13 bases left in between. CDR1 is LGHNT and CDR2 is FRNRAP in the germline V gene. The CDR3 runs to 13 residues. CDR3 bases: TGTGCTAGTGGTCCGCCACAGGGCCACGAGCAGTACTTC. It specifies CASGPPQGHEQYF.

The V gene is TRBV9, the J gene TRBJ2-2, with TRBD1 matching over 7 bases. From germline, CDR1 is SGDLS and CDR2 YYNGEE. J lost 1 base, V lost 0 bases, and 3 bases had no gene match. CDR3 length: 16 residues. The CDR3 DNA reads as TGTGCCAGCAGCGTAGCGGCAGGGGGGAACACCGGGGAGCTGTTTTTT. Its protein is CASSVAAGGNTGELFF.

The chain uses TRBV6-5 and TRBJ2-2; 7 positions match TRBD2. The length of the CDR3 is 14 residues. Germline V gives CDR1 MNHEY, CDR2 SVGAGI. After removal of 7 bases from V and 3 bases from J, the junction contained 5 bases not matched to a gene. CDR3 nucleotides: TGTGCCAGCACTCGGGGGGTCCACACCGGGGAGCTGTTTTTT. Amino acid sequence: CASTRGVHTGELFF.

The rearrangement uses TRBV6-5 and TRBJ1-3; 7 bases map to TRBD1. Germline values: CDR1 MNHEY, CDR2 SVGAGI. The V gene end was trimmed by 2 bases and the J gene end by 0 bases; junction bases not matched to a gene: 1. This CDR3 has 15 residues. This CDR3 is CASSYGTDSGNTIYF. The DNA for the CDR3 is TGTGCCAGCAGTTACGGGACAGACTCTGGAAACACCATATATTTT.

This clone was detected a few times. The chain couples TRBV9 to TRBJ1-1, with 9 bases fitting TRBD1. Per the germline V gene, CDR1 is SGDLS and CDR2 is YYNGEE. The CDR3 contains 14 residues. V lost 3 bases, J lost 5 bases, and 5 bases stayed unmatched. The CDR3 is CASSGTGAATEAFF. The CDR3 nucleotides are TGTGCCAGCAGCGGGACAGGGGCTGCGACTGAAGCTTTCTTT. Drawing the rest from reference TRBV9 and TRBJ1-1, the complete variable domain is DSGVTQTPKHLITATGQRVTLRCSPRSGDLSVYWYQQSLDQGLQFLIQYYNGEERAKGNILERFSAQQFPDLHSELNLSSLELGDSALYFCASSGTGAATEAFFGQGTRLTVV.

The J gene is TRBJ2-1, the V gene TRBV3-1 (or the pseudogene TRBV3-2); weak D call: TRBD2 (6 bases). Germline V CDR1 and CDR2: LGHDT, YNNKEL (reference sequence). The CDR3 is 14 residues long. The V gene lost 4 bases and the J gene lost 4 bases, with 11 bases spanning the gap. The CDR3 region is CASSLLGLYNEQFF. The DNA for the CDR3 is TGTGCCAGCAGCCTGCTGGGACTTTACAATGAGCAGTTCTTC.

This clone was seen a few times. CDR3 bases: TGTGCCTGGAGTGCCCGCCTAGGGGTGAACACTGAAGCTTTCTTT. This codes for CAWSARLGVNTEAFF. The V and J genes are TRBV30 and TRBJ1-1, with D possibly matching TRBD1 (5 bases). The CDR3 loop spans 15 amino acids. Trimming stripped 1 base from V and 0 bases from J, with 12 bases between. Germline loops: CDR1 GTSNPN, CDR2 SVGIG (reference sequence).

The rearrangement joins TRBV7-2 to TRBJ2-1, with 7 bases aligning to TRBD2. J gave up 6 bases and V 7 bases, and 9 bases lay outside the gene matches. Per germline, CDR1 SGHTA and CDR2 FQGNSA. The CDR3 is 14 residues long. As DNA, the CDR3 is TGTGCCAGCAAACGACTAGCTCTGTTCAATGAGCAGTTCTTC. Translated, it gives CASKRLALFNEQFF.

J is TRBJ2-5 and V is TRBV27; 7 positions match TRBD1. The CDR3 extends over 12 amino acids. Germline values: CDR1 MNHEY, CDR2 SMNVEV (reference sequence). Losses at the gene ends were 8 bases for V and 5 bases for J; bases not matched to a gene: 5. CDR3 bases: TGTGCCAGCGCCAGACAGGGTGAGACCCAGTACTTC. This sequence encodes CASARQGETQYF.

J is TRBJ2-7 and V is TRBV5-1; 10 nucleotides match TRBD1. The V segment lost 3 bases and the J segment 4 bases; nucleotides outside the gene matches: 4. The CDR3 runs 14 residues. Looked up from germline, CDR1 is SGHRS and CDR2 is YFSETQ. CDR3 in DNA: TGCGCCAGCAGCTCCGGGACAGGGGAATACGAGCAGTACTTC. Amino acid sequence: CASSSGTGEYEQYF.

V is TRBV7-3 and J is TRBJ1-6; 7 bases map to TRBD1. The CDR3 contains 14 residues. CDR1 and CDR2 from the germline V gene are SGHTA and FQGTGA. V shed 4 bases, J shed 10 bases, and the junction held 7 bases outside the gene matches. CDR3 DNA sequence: TGTGCCAGCAGCTCCCTATCAGGGGGATCACCCCTCCACTTT. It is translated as CASSSLSGGSPLHF.

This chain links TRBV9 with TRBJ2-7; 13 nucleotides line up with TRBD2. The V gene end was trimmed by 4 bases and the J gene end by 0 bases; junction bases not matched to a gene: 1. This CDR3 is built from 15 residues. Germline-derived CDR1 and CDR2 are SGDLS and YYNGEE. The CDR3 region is CASSRTSGSSYEQYF. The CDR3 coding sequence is TGTGCCAGCAGCCGGACTAGCGGGAGCTCCTACGAGCAGTACTTC.

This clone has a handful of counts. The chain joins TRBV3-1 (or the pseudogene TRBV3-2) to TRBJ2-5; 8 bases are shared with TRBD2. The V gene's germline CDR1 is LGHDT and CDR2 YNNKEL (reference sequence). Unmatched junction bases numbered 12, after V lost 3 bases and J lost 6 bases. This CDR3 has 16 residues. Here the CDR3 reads CASSHRYQREIKTQYF. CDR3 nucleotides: TGTGCCAGCAGCCATCGATACCAGCGGGAGATAAAGACCCAGTACTTC.

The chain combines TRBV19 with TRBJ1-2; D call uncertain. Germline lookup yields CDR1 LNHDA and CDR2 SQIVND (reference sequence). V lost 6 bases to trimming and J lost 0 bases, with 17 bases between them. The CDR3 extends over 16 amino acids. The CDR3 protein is CASRITSAEANYGYTF. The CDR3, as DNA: TGTGCCAGTAGAATTACCTCCGCGGAAGCTAACTATGGCTACACCTTC.

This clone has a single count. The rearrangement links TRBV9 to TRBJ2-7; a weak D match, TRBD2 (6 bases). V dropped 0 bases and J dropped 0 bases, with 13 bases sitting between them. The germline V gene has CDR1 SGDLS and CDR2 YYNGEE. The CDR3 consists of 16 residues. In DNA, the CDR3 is TGTGCCAGCAGCGTAGATCCCGGGAGTCTCTCCTACGAGCAGTACTTC. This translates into CASSVDPGSLSYEQYF.

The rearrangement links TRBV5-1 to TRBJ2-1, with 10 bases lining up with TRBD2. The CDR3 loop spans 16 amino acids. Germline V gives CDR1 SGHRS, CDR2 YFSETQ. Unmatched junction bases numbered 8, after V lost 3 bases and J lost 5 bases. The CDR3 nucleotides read TGCGCCAGCAGCTGGGCCCTAGCGGGAGATAACAATGAGCAGTTCTTC. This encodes CASSWALAGDNNEQFF. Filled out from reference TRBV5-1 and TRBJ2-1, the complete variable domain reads KAGVTQTPRYLIKTRGQQVTLSCSPISGHRSVSWYQQTPGQGLQFLFEYFSETQRNKGNFPGRFSGRQFSNSRSEMNVSTLELGDSALYLCASSWALAGDNNEQFFGPGTRLTVL.

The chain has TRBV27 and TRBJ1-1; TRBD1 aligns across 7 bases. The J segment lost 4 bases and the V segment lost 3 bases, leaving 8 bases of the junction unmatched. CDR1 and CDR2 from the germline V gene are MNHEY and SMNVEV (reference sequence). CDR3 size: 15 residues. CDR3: CASSLFTGAGTEAFF. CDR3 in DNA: TGTGCCAGCAGTTTGTTCACAGGGGCTGGCACTGAAGCTTTCTTT.